These 21 T cell receptor beta chains came from one sample sequenced in a study of shared clonotypes between healthy human individuals. The table came from immunoSEQ multiplex PCR; TCRdb's copy has only in-frame clones and leaves some out. The sample holds under 2,500,000 clones; approximately 94% are singletons and the top ten take roughly 0.13%. Sequences were obtained from naive CD4+ T cells sorted from blood. Specified subset: CD45RA+ positively selected. These TCRs come from a man in his late teens or twenties in good health.

The CDR3 is CASSSRDRVETQYF. For the CDR3, the DNA is TGTGCCAGCAGTTCCCGGGACAGGGTAGAGACCCAGTACTTC. The rearrangement uses TRBV27 and TRBJ2-5; TRBD1 matches 9 bases. V gave up 4 bases and J gave up 4 bases; unmatched junction bases: 4. Germline assignment: CDR1 MNHEY and CDR2 SMNVEV (reference sequence). The CDR3 has 14 amino acids.

In the case of this clone: In the same sample, other DNA sequences code for this CDR3. The rearrangement uses TRBV19 and TRBJ1-1, with D hard to call. Germline V gene lookup returns CDR1 LNHDA and CDR2 SQIVND (reference sequence). The CDR3 contains 11 residues. Trimming took 7 bases from V and 1 from J, leaving 4 bases between them. CDR3 in amino acids: CASIKNTEAFF. CDR3 bases: TGTGCCAGTATTAAGAACACTGAAGCTTTCTTT.

This clone has just one count. This chain connects TRBV7-9 to TRBJ2-1; D ambiguous. Germline loops: CDR1 SEHNR, CDR2 FQNEAQ (reference sequence). Deletions cut 3 bases from V and 3 bases from J, with 9 bases between. This CDR3 contains 14 residues. The DNA of the CDR3 is TGTGCCAGCAGCTTCTCTCTACTCTACAATGAGCAGTTCTTC. Translating it yields CASSFSLLYNEQFF. Full variable domain (rest looked up from reference TRBV7-9 and TRBJ2-1): DTGVSQNPRHKITKRGQNVTFRCDPISEHNRLYWYRQTLGQGPEFLTYFQNEAQLEKSRLLSDRFSAERPKGSFSTLEIQRTEQGDSAMYLCASSFSLLYNEQFFGPGTRLTVL.

The chain links TRBV5-6 to TRBJ2-7; D is uncertain. CDR3 length: 11 amino acids. Germline lookup yields CDR1 SGHDT and CDR2 YYEEEE. V dropped 0 bases and J dropped 5 bases, with 3 bases sitting between them. Written as DNA, the CDR3 is TGTGCCAGCAGCTTGGGTGACGAGCAGTACTTC. Protein: CASSLGDEQYF.

This rearrangement joins TRBV5-4 to TRBJ1-4; D is possibly TRBD1 (6 bases). Germline CDR1 reads SGHNT; CDR2 reads YYREEE (reference sequence). Trimming took off 0 bases at V and 8 bases at J, with 11 bases between the two ends. The CDR3 totals 14 residues. The CDR3 spells CASSLGRGREKLFF. The CDR3 region has the DNA TGTGCCAGCAGCTTGGGCAGGGGCAGGGAAAAACTGTTTTTT.

As concerns this clone: The identical CDR3 is also encoded by other nucleotide sequences in the sample. The chain carries TRBV10-3 and TRBJ2-5; no reliable D call. Between the trimmed V and J ends, which lost 5 bases and 4 bases, there was a span of 5 bases. From germline, CDR1 is ENHRY and CDR2 SYGVKD. The CDR3 has 11 residues. The CDR3 region has the DNA TGTGCCATCAGTCCTGGAGAGACCCAGTACTTC. As protein: CAISPGETQYF.

This chain joins TRBV4-1 and TRBJ1-1, with no clear D. The CDR3 is made up of 15 amino acids. Germline V CDR1 and CDR2: MGHRA, YSYEKL. V lost 0 bases and J lost 4, with 12 bases in between. The DNA of the CDR3 is TGCGCCAGCAGCCAAGAGCGGGCGGGGTTCACTGAAGCTTTCTTT. It yields the protein CASSQERAGFTEAFF.

V usage is TRBV10-3 and J usage is TRBJ2-5; no reliable D call. Germline loops: CDR1 ENHRY, CDR2 SYGVKD. This CDR3 comprises 14 residues. V gave up 0 bases and J gave up 3 bases, with 8 bases separating them. The CDR3, as DNA: TGTGCCATCAGTGAGTCGGGCAAAAAAGAGACCCAGTACTTC. Amino acids: CAISESGKKETQYF.

V usage is TRBV11-3 and J usage is TRBJ2-1, with a possible D match to TRBD1 (6 bases). The ends were cut back, 0 bases at V and 6 bases at J, with 9 bases in the middle. This CDR3 spans 14 amino acids. CDR1 is SGHNT, CDR2 YENEEA, per germline. This CDR3 reads CASSLDGRGNEQFF. DNA of the CDR3: TGTGCCAGCAGCTTAGATGGCAGGGGCAATGAGCAGTTCTTC. The whole variable domain, remainder taken from reference TRBV11-3 and TRBJ2-1, is EAGVVQSPRYKIIEKKQPVAFWCNPISGHNTLYWYLQNLGQGPELLIRYENEEAVDDSQLPKDRFSAERLKGVDSTLKIQPAELGDSAVYLCASSLDGRGNEQFFGPGTRLTVL.

This clone was recorded once. The chain's CDR3 is CASSWGLPGYTF. The DNA for the CDR3 is TGTGCCAGCAGCTGGGGCCTTCCGGGCTACACCTTC. The rearrangement uses TRBV5-6 and TRBJ1-2; TRBD1 is a possible D gene (5 bases). Trimming cost V 3 bases and J 8 bases, with 11 bases left between them. The CDR3 runs to 12 residues. The germline V gene encodes CDR1 SGHDT and CDR2 YYEEEE.

The CDR3 region has the DNA TGTGCCAGCAGTACACAGGGGTATGGCTACACCTTC. As protein: CASSTQGYGYTF. The gene calls are TRBV6-5 and TRBJ1-2; 7 bases match TRBD1. The CDR3 sequence is 12 residues long. V shed 5 bases and J 5 bases; nucleotides not matched to a gene: 2. CDR1 is MNHEY and CDR2 is SVGAGI in the germline V gene.

The J gene is TRBJ2-2, the V gene TRBV2; D is possibly TRBD2 (5 bases). There are 16 residues in the CDR3. Trimming pared 1 base from V and 3 bases from J, leaving 12 bases between. The germline gives CDR1 SNHLY, CDR2 FYNNEI. The CDR3 reads CASSEVETTYTGELFF. For the CDR3, the DNA is TGTGCCAGCAGTGAAGTAGAGACTACCTACACCGGGGAGCTGTTTTTT.

V and J are TRBV5-1 and TRBJ2-2; D perhaps matches TRBD2 (5 bases). Germline-derived CDR1 and CDR2 are SGHRS and YFSETQ. The CDR3 contains 16 residues. The V gene lost 1 base and the J gene lost 3 bases, with 13 bases spanning the gap. The DNA of the CDR3 is TGCGCCAGCAGCTTGTCTCTCTCGGGATACACCGGGGAGCTGTTTTTT. Translating gives CASSLSLSGYTGELFF.

J is TRBJ2-5 and V is TRBV6-1; D possibly corresponds to TRBD2 (5 bases). The ends were cut back, 4 bases at V and 2 bases at J, with 17 bases in the middle. CDR1 and CDR2 (germline): MNHNS, SASEGT. The CDR3 is 16 residues long. CDR3 nucleotide sequence: TGTGCCAGCAGTGTTTTCAGGACGGGGAGACAAGAGACCCAGTACTTC. Its translation is CASSVFRTGRQETQYF.

This clone came up once. This rearrangement joins TRBV2 to TRBJ2-1; 9 nucleotides match TRBD2. This CDR3 spans 13 amino acids. Germline CDR1 reads SNHLY; CDR2 reads FYNNEI. The ends lost 7 bases at V and 8 bases at J; junction bases unmatched: 6. CDR3 loop: CASTGIAGDEQFF. DNA for the CDR3: TGTGCCAGCACGGGAATAGCGGGAGATGAGCAGTTCTTC.

Concerning this clone itself: Other DNA sequences in the same sample also yield this CDR3. The chain has TRBV7-2 and TRBJ2-7; no clear D gene. The CDR3 runs 14 residues. The V gene lost 0 bases and the J gene lost 3 bases, with 9 bases spanning the gap. From germline, CDR1 is SGHTA and CDR2 FQGNSA. CDR3 sequence reads: CASSLASGIYEQYF. In DNA, the CDR3 is TGTGCCAGCAGCTTAGCGTCTGGAATCTACGAGCAGTACTTC.

The chain uses TRBV6-1 and TRBJ1-6, with a possible D match to TRBD1 (6 bases). The germline V gene encodes CDR1 MNHNS and CDR2 SASEGT. The CDR3 is 13 residues long. The V end lost 4 bases, the J end lost 9 bases, and 10 bases lay between the germline ends. The CDR3 here is CASSATGSSPLHF. The CDR3 nucleotides read TGTGCCAGCAGTGCGACAGGTTCTTCACCCCTCCACTTT.

J is TRBJ1-4 and V is TRBV4-1, with 11 nucleotides matching TRBD1. The CDR3 sequence is 16 residues long. Trimming at V came to 6 bases and at J to 7 bases, leaving 10 bases not matched to a gene. Germline values: CDR1 MGHRA, CDR2 YSYEKL. CDR3 loop: CASSPNDGTGGEKLFF. Here the CDR3 DNA reads TGCGCCAGCAGTCCTAACGACGGGACAGGGGGTGAAAAACTGTTTTTT.

The rearrangement joins TRBV5-1 to TRBJ1-1; no reliable D call. Trimming left V 0 bases short and J 4 bases short, with 16 bases between. Germline V gene sequence: CDR1 SGHRS, CDR2 YFSETQ. CDR3 length: 16 amino acids. The CDR3 reads CASSLVGPTGGTEAFF. The CDR3 DNA reads TGCGCCAGCAGCTTGGTAGGACCTACCGGTGGCACTGAAGCTTTCTTT.

The V and J genes are TRBV11-1 and TRBJ2-5, with D uncertain. The length of the CDR3 is 11 residues. CDR1 is SGHAT, CDR2 FQDESV, per germline (reference sequence). V was shortened by 5 bases and J by 7 bases, with 8 bases between the two germline ends. The chain's CDR3 is CASSRPGTQYF. In nucleotides, the CDR3 is TGTGCCAGCAGCAGACCGGGGACCCAGTACTTC.

This clone turned up a few times. The CDR3 DNA sequence: TGCGCCAGCAGCTGGACAGAGACTAACTATGGCTACACCTTC. This encodes CASSWTETNYGYTF. The gene calls are TRBV5-1 and TRBJ1-2, with a tentative D call TRBD1 (6 bases). The CDR3 totals 14 residues. With 3 bases removed from V and 0 bases from J, the gap between germline ends came to 9 bases. The germline gives CDR1 SGHRS, CDR2 YFSETQ.